This entry is about one T cell receptor (beta chain). The target of this receptor is not known. The record has no base qualities; no much larger clone is one base away. The data are from a study of blood T cell repertoires in COVID-19 (TCRdb year 2020). Turning to the overall study: Collaborator samples came from the United States, Italy and Spain and covered acute and convalescent phases of COVID-19. The prospective study material was composed of cDNA or gDNA derived from T cells, B-cell-depleted T cells, or PBMCs. Deeply sampled blood TCRbeta repertoires from subjects exposed to, actively infected with, or recovered from COVID-19 were included in the dataset. The repertoires were made available in a free public database intended to serve as a resource for research on the immune response to SARS-CoV-2. The samples were drawn from the first 160 participants of the ongoing ImmuneRACE study and from under 1,500 subjects provided by 6 global collaborators. A de-identified subject ID, COVID-19 status, age in years and sex were almost always included in the sample metadata. Where HLA class I and class II types were available, the types were taken from metadata supplied by the sample provider, not from assay-based typing. The investigation overall reported the following: The quantity of clinical and demographic metadata differed by source and by participant and was supplied without curation.

Counted from cysteine to phenylalanine, this CDR3 has 16 amino acids. The kept DNA is CDR3 alone, 48 bases in frame from the first base. For CDR1 and CDR2, the germline V gene lists SNHLY and FYNNEI. V has 10 bases trimmed and J has 1 base trimmed; junction bases matching no gene number 12. TCRbeta CDR3 regions were amplified from genomic DNA by means of the immunoSEQ Assay, a bias-controlled multiplex PCR. As for the original processing: The number of nucleated cells in each sample was estimated by amplification of reference gene primers within the assay. Sequence reads were collapsed and filtered to measure the absolute abundance of every unique TCRbeta CDR3 rearrangement. For each sample, productive Simpson clonality was calculated as the square root of Simpson's diversity index over productive rearrangements. Held by TCRdb, this immuneACCESS table contains in-frame sequences only and omits some clones. Under half of the omission traces to an unresolved V gene where checked; the cause of the rest is unknown. V, J and clone size reflect that table, while D and trimming were determined from the DNA. Counted in this sample were 96,000 or so clones; approximately 90% of them appeared once. More than 3.5% of the sample belongs to the ten largest clones.

One collaborating source in Seattle enrolled patients while the patients were actively infected and followed the patients over time throughout the course of disease. Each collaborating institution followed its own protocols to collect whole blood in K2EDTA tubes. For TCRbeta analysis, collaborators shipped samples in one of three forms: frozen whole blood, isolated PBMCs, or DNA extracted from either of those sample types. The sample consisted of peripheral blood. The sequence was obtained from a human donor with COVID-19, enrolled during active disease. The donor label of this sample is uncertain. In this chain, TRBV2 is recombined with TRBJ2-7, with TRBD2 identical over 11 junction bases. This receptor carries the CDR3 CATKGPGLADSYEQYF. The DNA sequence is given as TGTGCCACCAAGGGACCGGGACTAGCGGATTCCTACGAGCAGTACTTC.